The sequence of this TCR beta chain was determined in a study of blood T cell repertoires in COVID-19. As for the study in general: Whether acute or convalescent, the COVID-19 samples came from the United States, Italy and Spain. The cDNA or gDNA used as material had been derived from T cells, B-cell-depleted T cells, or PBMCs.

CDR1 SGHTA and CDR2 FQGNSA come from the germline V gene. The CDR3 consists of 14 residues. V shed 5 bases and J 10 bases; nucleotides not matched to a gene: 9. TCRdb keeps only in-frame clones here, not all; method: immunoSEQ multiplex PCR. Here the sample spans 35,000 to 50,000 clones, about 90% being singletons. Material: peripheral blood. The V and J genes are TRBV7-2 and TRBJ1-4, with 8 bases aligning to TRBD1. This sequence originates from a woman aged 40-49 years with acute or convalescent COVID-19. For the CDR3, the DNA is TGTGCCAGCAGCGTCCAGACAGGGGAAGCAAAACTGTTTTTT. Its protein is CASSVQTGEAKLFF.